This is a list of T cell receptor beta chains from one sample in a study of cytomegalovirus exposure and HLA in healthy donors. Libraries were prepared by immunoSEQ multiplex PCR; TCRdb keeps only in-frame clonotypes and omits some of them. Here the sample spans about 250,000 clones, about 75% being singletons. The sample comprised PBMCs. The receptors were gathered from a female donor in good health and CMV-seronegative. The CDR3 runs from the conserved cysteine through the conserved F or W. Each record gives: clone size, J gene, V gene, D gene, CDR3 DNA, CDR3 protein. D genes are given only for firm matches. Size is stated for part of the rows, as once, few or many counts, or as a class when the clone is expanded.

clone size: .
J gene: TRBJ1-1
V gene: TRBV6-1
D gene: TRBD1
CDR3 DNA: TGTGCCAGCAGTGTGGGACAGCGCTGGACTGAAGCTTTCTTT
CDR3 protein: CASSVGQRWTEAFF

clone size: .
J gene: TRBJ2-1
V gene: TRBV4-2
D gene: TRBD2
CDR3 DNA: TGTGCCAGCAGCCAAGATGAACTAGCGGGCGACAATGAGCAGTTCTTC
CDR3 protein: CASSQDELAGDNEQFF

clone size: .
J gene: TRBJ1-1
V gene: TRBV7-9
D gene: TRBD1
CDR3 DNA: TGTGCCAGCAGCTTTTTTACAGGGGGCGGCCCTGAAGCTTTCTTT
CDR3 protein: CASSFFTGGGPEAFF

clone size: .
J gene: TRBJ1-1
V gene: TRBV9
D gene: .
CDR3 DNA: TGTGCCAGCAGCGTAGGAAACAGGAACACTGAAGCTTTCTTT
CDR3 protein: CASSVGNRNTEAFF

clone size: .
J gene: TRBJ2-1
V gene: TRBV6-1
D gene: .
CDR3 DNA: TGTGCCAGCAGTGAAAACCCCCAGGGCTTTTTGAATGAGCAGTTCTTC
CDR3 protein: CASSENPQGFLNEQFF

clone size: .
J gene: TRBJ2-5
V gene: TRBV18
D gene: .
CDR3 DNA: TGTGCCAGCTCACCGGGGCAGATCCAAGAGACCCAGTACTTC
CDR3 protein: CASSPGQIQETQYF

clone size: .
J gene: TRBJ2-7
V gene: TRBV7-8
D gene: .
CDR3 DNA: TGTGCCAGCAGCTTAGTAGCACTTTCCTACGAGCAGTACTTC
CDR3 protein: CASSLVALSYEQYF

clone size: few
J gene: TRBJ2-3
V gene: TRBV9
D gene: TRBD1
CDR3 DNA: TGTGCCAGCAGCCCTCCTAGGGACAGGGGGCAAGGTACGCAGTATTTT
CDR3 protein: CASSPPRDRGQGTQYF

clone size: .
J gene: TRBJ2-7
V gene: TRBV15
D gene: .
CDR3 DNA: TGTGCCACCAGCAGAGACCGTAGCTCCTACGAGCAGTACTTC
CDR3 protein: CATSRDRSSYEQYF

clone size: few
J gene: TRBJ1-1
V gene: TRBV11-3
D gene: .
CDR3 DNA: TGTGCCAGCAGCTTAGGGGGCTCGAACACTGAAGCTTTCTTT
CDR3 protein: CASSLGGSNTEAFF

clone size: once
J gene: TRBJ2-5
V gene: TRBV19
D gene: .
CDR3 DNA: TGTGCCAGTAGTATTTCCCCGGAGAGGTACCAAGAGACCCAGTACTTC
CDR3 protein: CASSISPERYQETQYF

clone size: .
J gene: TRBJ1-5
V gene: TRBV7-6
D gene: .
CDR3 DNA: TGTGCCAGCAGCTTAGCGGCTGCAACAGTTAGCAATCAGCCCCAGCATTTT
CDR3 protein: CASSLAAATVSNQPQHF

clone size: few
J gene: TRBJ2-7
V gene: TRBV19
D gene: TRBD1
CDR3 DNA: TGTGCCAGTAGTGTCGGACAGGGATTGGAGCAGTACTTC
CDR3 protein: CASSVGQGLEQYF

clone size: .
J gene: TRBJ2-1
V gene: TRBV11-3
D gene: TRBD2
CDR3 DNA: TGTGCCAGCGGGCGGACTAGCTCCTACAATGAGCAGTTCTTC
CDR3 protein: CASGRTSSYNEQFF

clone size: .
J gene: TRBJ2-3
V gene: TRBV5-1
D gene: TRBD2
CDR3 DNA: TGCGCCAGCAGCTTGGTTAGCGGGAGTAGCACAGATACGCAGTATTTT
CDR3 protein: CASSLVSGSSTDTQYF

clone size: .
J gene: TRBJ2-1
V gene: TRBV27
D gene: .
CDR3 DNA: TGTGCCAGCAGTTTATCTCCCAACAATGAGCAGTTCTTC
CDR3 protein: CASSLSPNNEQFF

clone size: few
J gene: TRBJ1-2
V gene: TRBV9
D gene: TRBD1
CDR3 DNA: TGTGCCAGTATGGGACAGGGCCTGTCAAACTATGGCTACACCTTC
CDR3 protein: CASMGQGLSNYGYTF

clone size: .
J gene: TRBJ1-1
V gene: TRBV7-9
D gene: .
CDR3 DNA: TGTTCCAGCAGCTTAGGAGGGCTCAACCTGAACACTGAAGCTTTCTTT
CDR3 protein: CSSSLGGLNLNTEAFF

clone size: few
J gene: TRBJ2-1
V gene: TRBV9
D gene: TRBD2
CDR3 DNA: TGTGCCAGCAGCGCCCGAACTAGCGGGATAAACTACAATGAGCAGTTCTTC
CDR3 protein: CASSARTSGINYNEQFF

clone size: once
J gene: TRBJ2-3
V gene: TRBV7-9
D gene: .
CDR3 DNA: TGTGCCAGCAGCTTCCACCAGGGAATTGGCACAGATACGCAGTATTTT
CDR3 protein: CASSFHQGIGTDTQYF

clone size: few
J gene: TRBJ2-7
V gene: TRBV9
D gene: .
CDR3 DNA: TGTGCCAGCAGCTCCTGGACAGGGAGGGACGAGCAGTACTTC
CDR3 protein: CASSSWTGRDEQYF

clone size: once
J gene: TRBJ2-5
V gene: TRBV23-1
D gene: TRBD2
CDR3 DNA: TGCGCCAGCAGTCAACGCATTGGGGGGGACCGACGACAAGAGACCCAGTACTTC
CDR3 protein: CASSQRIGGDRRQETQYF

clone size: .
J gene: TRBJ2-7
V gene: TRBV10-1
D gene: TRBD1
CDR3 DNA: TGCGCCAGCAGCCGGGACAGCGTCTCCTACGAGCAGTACTTC
CDR3 protein: CASSRDSVSYEQYF

clone size: .
J gene: TRBJ2-3
V gene: TRBV7-8
D gene: TRBD2
CDR3 DNA: TGTGCCAGCACCCCGAGCGGACTAGAGGCCACAGATACGCAGTATTTT
CDR3 protein: CASTPSGLEATDTQYF

clone size: .
J gene: TRBJ2-1
V gene: TRBV5-1
D gene: TRBD2
CDR3 DNA: TGCGCCAGCAGCTCACTAGCGGGAGCCCCCGATGAGCAGTTCTTC
CDR3 protein: CASSSLAGAPDEQFF

clone size: .
J gene: TRBJ2-7
V gene: TRBV6-1
D gene: TRBD1
CDR3 DNA: TGTGCCAGTAGCCAGGGACAGGGCAACGAGCAGTACTTC
CDR3 protein: CASSQGQGNEQYF

clone size: .
J gene: TRBJ2-7
V gene: TRBV2
D gene: .
CDR3 DNA: TGTGCCAGCAGTGTTAGCGGTCAGAGGTACGAGCAGTACTTC
CDR3 protein: CASSVSGQRYEQYF